What follows describes a single TCR beta chain. Its antigen is not known. Reverse transcription of extracted RNA yielded cDNA, which provided the sequencing template. Libraries were prepared by immunoSEQ multiplex PCR; TCRdb keeps only in-frame clonotypes and omits some of them. Found here are about 140,000 clones, about 88% of them singletons; the top ten hold less than 15%. The source of the sample is a study of CD8+ T cells in alopecia areata. Whole-study findings and limits: An increase in clonality over normal scalp was evident in lesional scalp, especially alopecia totalis/universalis. The study found tofacitinib significantly decreased scalp clonality and expanded CD8+ clones among the top 100. Many of the expanded lesional clones endured in scalp and blood while on tofacitinib.

Regarding treatment: oral pan-JAK inhibitor, 5-10 mg twice daily. V was pared by 11 bases and J by 1 base, with 5 bases of the junction left unmatched. The CDR3 is 12 residues long. Germline V gene lookup returns CDR1 MNHNS and CDR2 SASEGT. The receptor comes from a human donor with alopecia areata. This sequence joins TRBV6-1 and TRBJ2-7; 7 bases map to TRBD1. This material consisted of CD8+ T cells sorted from blood, taken at week 4, from a patient treated with tofacitinib. Here the CDR3 DNA reads TGTGCCTCGGGGACAGAGTCCTACGAGCAGTACTTC. As protein: CASGTESYEQYF.